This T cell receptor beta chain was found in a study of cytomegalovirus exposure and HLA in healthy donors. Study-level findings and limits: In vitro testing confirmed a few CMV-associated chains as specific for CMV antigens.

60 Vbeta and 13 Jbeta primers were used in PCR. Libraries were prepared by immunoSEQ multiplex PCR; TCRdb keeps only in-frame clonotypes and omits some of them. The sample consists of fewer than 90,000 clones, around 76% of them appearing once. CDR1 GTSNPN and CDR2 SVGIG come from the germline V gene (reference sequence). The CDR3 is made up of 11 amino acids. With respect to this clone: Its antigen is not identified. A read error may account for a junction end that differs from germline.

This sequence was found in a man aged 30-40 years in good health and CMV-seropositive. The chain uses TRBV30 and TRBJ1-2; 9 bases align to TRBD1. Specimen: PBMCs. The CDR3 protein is CAWSVGDRVAF. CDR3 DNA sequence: TGTGCCTGGAGTGTCGGGGACAGGGTGGCCTTC.